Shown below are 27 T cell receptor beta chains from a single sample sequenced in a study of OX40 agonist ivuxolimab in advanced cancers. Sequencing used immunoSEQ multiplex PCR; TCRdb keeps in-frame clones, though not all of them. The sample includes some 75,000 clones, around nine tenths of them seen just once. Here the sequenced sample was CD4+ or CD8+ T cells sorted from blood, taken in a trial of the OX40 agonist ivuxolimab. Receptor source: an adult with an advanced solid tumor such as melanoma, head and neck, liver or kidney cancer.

CDR3 nucleotides: TGTGCCATCAGTGAGTCGAGTGGGGTGCTCGGCTACACCTTC. It is translated as CAISESSGVLGYTF. The chain joins TRBV10-3 to TRBJ1-2; the D is unclear. Germline CDR1 ENHRY, CDR2 SYGVKD. The CDR3 has 14 residues. Trimming took 0 bases from V and 8 from J, leaving 13 bases between them.

CDR3 in amino acids: CASSLQTGGITYNEQFF. The CDR3 DNA sequence: TGTGCCAGCAGCTTGCAGACAGGGGGGATTACCTACAATGAGCAGTTCTTC. The V and J genes are TRBV7-6 and TRBJ2-1, with 9 bases matching TRBD1. V lost 3 bases and J lost 2; bases outside the gene matches: 8. This CDR3 is 17 amino acids long. The germline V gene has CDR1 SGHVS and CDR2 FNYEAQ. The whole variable domain, remainder taken from reference TRBV7-6 and TRBJ2-1, is GAGVSQSPRYKVTKRGQDVALRCDPISGHVSLYWYRQALGQGPEFLTYFNYEAQQDKSGLPNDRFSAERPEGSISTLTIQRTEQRDSAMYRCASSLQTGGITYNEQFFGPGTRLTVL.

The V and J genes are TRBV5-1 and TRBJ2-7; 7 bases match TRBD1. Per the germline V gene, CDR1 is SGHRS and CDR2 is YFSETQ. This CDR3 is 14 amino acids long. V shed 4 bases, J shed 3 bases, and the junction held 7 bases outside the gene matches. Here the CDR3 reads CASSPGQANYEQYF. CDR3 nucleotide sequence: TGCGCCAGCAGCCCCGGACAGGCAAACTACGAGCAGTACTTC.

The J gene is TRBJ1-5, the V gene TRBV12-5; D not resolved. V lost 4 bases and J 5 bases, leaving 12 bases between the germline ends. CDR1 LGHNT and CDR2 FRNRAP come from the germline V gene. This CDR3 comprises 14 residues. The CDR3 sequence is CASGSSPRDQPQHF. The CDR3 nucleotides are TGTGCTAGTGGTTCCTCTCCGAGGGATCAGCCCCAGCATTTT.

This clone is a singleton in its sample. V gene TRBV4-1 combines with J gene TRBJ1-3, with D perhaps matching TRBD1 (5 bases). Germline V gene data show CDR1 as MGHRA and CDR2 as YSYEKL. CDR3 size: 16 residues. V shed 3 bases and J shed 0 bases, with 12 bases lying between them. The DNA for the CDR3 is TGCGCCAGCAGCCACCGGGACTCCAGCTCTGGAAACACCATATATTTT. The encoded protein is CASSHRDSSSGNTIYF.

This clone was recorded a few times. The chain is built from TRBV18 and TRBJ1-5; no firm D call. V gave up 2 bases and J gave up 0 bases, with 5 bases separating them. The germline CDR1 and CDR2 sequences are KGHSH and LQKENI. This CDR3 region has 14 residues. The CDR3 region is CASSPGNSNQPQHF. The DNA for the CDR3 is TGTGCCAGCTCACCAGGGAATAGCAATCAGCCCCAGCATTTT.

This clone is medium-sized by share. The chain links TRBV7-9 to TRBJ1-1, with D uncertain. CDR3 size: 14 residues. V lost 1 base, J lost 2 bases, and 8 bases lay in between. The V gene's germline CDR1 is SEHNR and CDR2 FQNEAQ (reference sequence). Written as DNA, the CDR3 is TGTGCCAGCAGCTTAGATTGGATTAACACTGAAGCTTTCTTT. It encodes CASSLDWINTEAFF.

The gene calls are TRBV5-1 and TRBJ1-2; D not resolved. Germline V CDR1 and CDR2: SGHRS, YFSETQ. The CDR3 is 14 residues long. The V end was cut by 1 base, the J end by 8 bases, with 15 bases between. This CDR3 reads CASSLLEGLKGYTF. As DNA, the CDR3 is TGCGCCAGCAGCTTGCTAGAGGGCCTTAAGGGCTACACCTTC.

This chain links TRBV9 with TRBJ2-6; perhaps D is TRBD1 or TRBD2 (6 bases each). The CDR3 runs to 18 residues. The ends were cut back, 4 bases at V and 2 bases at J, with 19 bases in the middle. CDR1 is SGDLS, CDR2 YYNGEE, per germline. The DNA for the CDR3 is TGTGCCAGCAGCCCCCGAATGGCAGGGGAGGCTGGGGCCAACGTCCTGACTTTC. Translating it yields CASSPRMAGEAGANVLTF.

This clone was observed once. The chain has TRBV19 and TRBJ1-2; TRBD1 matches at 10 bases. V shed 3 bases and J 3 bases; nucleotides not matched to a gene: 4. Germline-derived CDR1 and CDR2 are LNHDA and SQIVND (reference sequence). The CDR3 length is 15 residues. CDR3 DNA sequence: TGTGCCAGTAGTATGGAGGGACAGGGGTACTATGGCTACACCTTC. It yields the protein CASSMEGQGYYGYTF.

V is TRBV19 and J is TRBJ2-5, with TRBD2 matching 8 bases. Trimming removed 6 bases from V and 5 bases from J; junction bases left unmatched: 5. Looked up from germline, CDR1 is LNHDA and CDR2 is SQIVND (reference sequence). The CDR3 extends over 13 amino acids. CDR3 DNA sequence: TGTGCCAGTAGAGAGCGGGGGTTGGAGACCCAGTACTTC. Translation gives CASRERGLETQYF.

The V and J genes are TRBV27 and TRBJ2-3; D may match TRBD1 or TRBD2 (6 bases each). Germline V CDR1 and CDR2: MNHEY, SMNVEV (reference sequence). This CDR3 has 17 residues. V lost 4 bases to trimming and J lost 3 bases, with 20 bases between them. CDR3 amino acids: CASSSHLRGQATDTQYF. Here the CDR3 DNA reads TGTGCCAGCAGTTCCCACTTACGGGGGCAAGCTACAGATACGCAGTATTTT.

The chain's CDR3 is CASHRSNYGYTF. In DNA, the CDR3 is TGTGCCAGCCACCGGTCTAACTATGGCTACACCTTC. The chain carries TRBV6-1 and TRBJ1-2, with D hard to call. The CDR3 loop spans 12 amino acids. The V end was cut by 8 bases, the J end by 0 bases, with 7 bases between. Germline V lookup: CDR1 MNHNS, CDR2 SASEGT.

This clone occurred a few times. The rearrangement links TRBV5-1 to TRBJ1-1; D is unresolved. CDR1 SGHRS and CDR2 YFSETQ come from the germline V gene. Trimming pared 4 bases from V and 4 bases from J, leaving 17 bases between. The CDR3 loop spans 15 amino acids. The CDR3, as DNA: TGCGCCAGCAGCCCGAAGGCCGAACCGGGCACTGAAGCTTTCTTT. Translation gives CASSPKAEPGTEAFF.

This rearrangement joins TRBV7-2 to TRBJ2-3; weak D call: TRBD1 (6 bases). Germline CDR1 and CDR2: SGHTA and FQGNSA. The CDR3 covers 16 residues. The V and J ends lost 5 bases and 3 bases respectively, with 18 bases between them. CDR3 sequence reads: CASSTQTGSVTDTQYF. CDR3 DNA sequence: TGTGCCAGCAGCACCCAAACAGGGAGCGTTACAGATACGCAGTATTTT. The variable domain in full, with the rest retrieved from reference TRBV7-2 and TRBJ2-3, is GAGVSQSPSNKVTEKGKDVELRCDPISGHTALYWYRQSLGQGLEFLIYFQGNSAPDKSGLPSDRFSAERTGGSVSTLTIQRTQQEDSAVYLCASSTQTGSVTDTQYFGPGTRLTVL.

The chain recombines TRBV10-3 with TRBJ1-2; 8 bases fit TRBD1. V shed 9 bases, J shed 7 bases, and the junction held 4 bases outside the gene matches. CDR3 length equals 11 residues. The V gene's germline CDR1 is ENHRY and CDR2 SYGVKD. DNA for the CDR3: TGTGCCATACGCAGGGGGCTTGGCTACACCTTC. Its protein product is CAIRRGLGYTF.

The CDR3 sequence is CASSPGQLETQYF. The DNA of the CDR3 is TGTGCCAGCAGCCCCGGACAACTAGAGACCCAGTACTTC. The V gene is TRBV5-5, the J gene TRBJ2-5; a weak D match, TRBD1 (5 bases). Trimming removed 4 bases at V and 4 bases at J, with 11 bases between. From germline, CDR1 is SGHKS and CDR2 YYEKEE (reference sequence). CDR3 length: 13 residues.

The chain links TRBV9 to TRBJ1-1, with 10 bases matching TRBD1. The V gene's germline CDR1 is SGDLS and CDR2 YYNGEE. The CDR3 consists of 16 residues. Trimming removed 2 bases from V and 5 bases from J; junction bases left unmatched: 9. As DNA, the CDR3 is TGTGCCAGCAGCGTTCGACAGGGGGCAAGGAGAACTGAAGCTTTCTTT. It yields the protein CASSVRQGARRTEAFF.

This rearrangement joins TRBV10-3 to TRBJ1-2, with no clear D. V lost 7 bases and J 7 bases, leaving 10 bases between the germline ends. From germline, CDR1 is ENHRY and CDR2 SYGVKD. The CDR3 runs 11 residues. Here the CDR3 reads CAINTNPGYTF. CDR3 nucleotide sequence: TGTGCCATCAACACGAACCCTGGCTACACCTTC.

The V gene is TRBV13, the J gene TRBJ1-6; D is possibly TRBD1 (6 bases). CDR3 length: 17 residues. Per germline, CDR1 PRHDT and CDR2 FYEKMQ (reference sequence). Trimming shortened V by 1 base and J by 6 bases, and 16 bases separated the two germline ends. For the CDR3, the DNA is TGTGCCAGCAGCTTAGCGATAGGGGGACGCAGTAATTCACCCCTCCACTTT. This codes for CASSLAIGGRSNSPLHF.

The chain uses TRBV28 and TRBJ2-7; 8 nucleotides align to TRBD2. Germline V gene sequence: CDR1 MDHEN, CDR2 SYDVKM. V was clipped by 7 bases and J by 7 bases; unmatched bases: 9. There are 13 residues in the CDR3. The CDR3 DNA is TGTGCCAGCACCCGGGGGGGTGTGGGGGAGCAGTACTTC. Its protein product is CASTRGGVGEQYF.

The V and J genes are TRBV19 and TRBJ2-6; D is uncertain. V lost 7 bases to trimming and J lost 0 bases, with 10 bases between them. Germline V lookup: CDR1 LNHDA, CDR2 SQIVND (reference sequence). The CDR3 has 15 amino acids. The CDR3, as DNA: TGTGCCAGTACCGGCGTCGCCTCTGGGGCCAACGTCCTGACTTTC. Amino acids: CASTGVASGANVLTF.

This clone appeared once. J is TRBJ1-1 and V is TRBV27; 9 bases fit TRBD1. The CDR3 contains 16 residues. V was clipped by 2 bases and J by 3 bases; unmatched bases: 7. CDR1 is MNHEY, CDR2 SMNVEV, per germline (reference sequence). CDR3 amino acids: CASSLVGQGRDTEAFF. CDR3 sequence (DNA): TGTGCCAGCAGTTTAGTGGGACAGGGTCGGGACACTGAAGCTTTCTTT.

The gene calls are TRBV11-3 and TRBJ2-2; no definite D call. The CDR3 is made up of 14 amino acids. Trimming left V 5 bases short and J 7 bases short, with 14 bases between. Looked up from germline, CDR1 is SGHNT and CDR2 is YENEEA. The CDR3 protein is CASSMDVSHGELFF. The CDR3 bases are TGTGCCAGCAGCATGGACGTATCGCACGGGGAGCTGTTTTTT.

DNA of the CDR3: TGTGCCAGCAGTATCAACGATCCGGGGGTACCAGAGACCCAGTACTTC. This translates into CASSINDPGVPETQYF. V is TRBV7-2 and J is TRBJ2-5; D is perhaps TRBD2 (6 bases). The CDR3 length is 16 residues. Trimming took 6 bases from V and 4 from J, leaving 21 bases between them. Per germline, CDR1 SGHTA and CDR2 FQGNSA.

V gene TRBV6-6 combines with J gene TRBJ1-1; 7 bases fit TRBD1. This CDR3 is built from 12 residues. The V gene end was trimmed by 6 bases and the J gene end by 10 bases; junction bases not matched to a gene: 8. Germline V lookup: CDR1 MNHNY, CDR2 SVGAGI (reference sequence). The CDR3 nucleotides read TGTGCCAGCAGGACAGGACAGGCCGTAGCTTTCTTT. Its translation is CASRTGQAVAFF.

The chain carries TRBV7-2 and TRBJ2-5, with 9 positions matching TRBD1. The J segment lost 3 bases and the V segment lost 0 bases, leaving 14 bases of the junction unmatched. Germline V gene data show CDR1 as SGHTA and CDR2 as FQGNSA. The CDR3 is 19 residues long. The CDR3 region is CASSLAWISADRGEETQYF. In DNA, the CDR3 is TGTGCCAGCAGCTTAGCATGGATTTCTGCGGACAGGGGAGAAGAGACCCAGTACTTC. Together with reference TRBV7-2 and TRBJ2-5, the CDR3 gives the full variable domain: GAGVSQSPSNKVTEKGKDVELRCDPISGHTALYWYRQSLGQGLEFLIYFQGNSAPDKSGLPSDRFSAERTGGSVSTLTIQRTQQEDSAVYLCASSLAWISADRGEETQYFGPGTRLLVL.